This entry lists 16 T cell receptor beta chains sequenced from one sample in a study of blood T cells in healthy people across ages. A second PCR of 7 to 11 cycles used a sample-barcoded 5' primer and a J-beta primer mix. TCRdb re-called the 5' RACE reads through MiXCR, storing one row per CDR3 protein. The repertoire consists of more than 700,000 distinct CDR3 sequences, with about 46% occurring once and the leading ten covering 15% to 20%. Sequencing was performed on blood. These receptors came from a man older than 75 in good health.

The rearrangement uses TRBV20-1 and TRBJ1-4; TRBD1 matches 8 bases. The CDR3 runs to 15 residues. The V gene end was trimmed by 1 base and the J gene end by 6 bases; junction bases not matched to a gene: 7. Germline CDR1 and CDR2: DFQATT and SNEGSKA (reference sequence). CDR3 region: CSARVSTGVDEKLFF. CDR3 nucleotides: TGCAGTGCTAGAGTATCGACAGGGGTCGATGAAAAACTGTTTTTT.

The chain carries TRBV20-1 and TRBJ2-7; 8 bases fit TRBD2. This CDR3 has 14 amino acids. Germline trimming cut 2 bases from V and 2 bases from J; bases unmatched to any gene: 5. CDR1 DFQATT and CDR2 SNEGSKA come from the germline V gene (reference sequence). The CDR3: CSARKAGEAYEQYF. The CDR3, as DNA: TGCAGTGCTAGAAAAGCGGGGGAAGCCTACGAGCAGTACTTC.

This clonotype was detected many times. V and J are TRBV7-8 and TRBJ2-1; maybe TRBD2 (5 bases). Trimming removed 5 bases at V and 0 bases at J, with 20 bases between. Looked up from germline, CDR1 is SGHVS and CDR2 is FQNEAQ. The CDR3 is 18 amino acids. CDR3 sequence: CASSPRPGSTSSYNEQFF. In nucleotides, the CDR3 is TGTGCCAGCAGCCCCCGCCCGGGGTCCACAAGCTCCTACAATGAGCAGTTCTTC.

This chain joins TRBV5-1 and TRBJ2-2, with D tentatively TRBD1 or TRBD2 (5 bases each). This CDR3 is built from 14 residues. V shed 6 bases and J shed 1 base, with 10 bases lying between them. Germline CDR1 SGHRS, CDR2 YFSETQ. The CDR3 spells CASNWDGNTGELFF. The CDR3 nucleotides read TGCGCCAGCAATTGGGACGGGAACACCGGGGAGCTGTTTTTT.

In its sample, this clonotype was seen a few times. The V gene is TRBV7-7, the J gene TRBJ2-5; TRBD2 might be the D (5 bases). The germline V gene encodes CDR1 SSHAT and CDR2 FNYEAQ (reference sequence). V dropped 3 bases and J dropped 6 bases, with 8 bases sitting between them. The CDR3 is made up of 12 amino acids. The CDR3: CASSLGSKTQYF. For the CDR3, the DNA is TGTGCCAGCAGCTTGGGGAGTAAGACCCAGTACTTC.

The gene calls are TRBV25-1 and TRBJ1-2; maybe TRBD1 (6 bases). There are 14 residues in the CDR3. Germline CDR1 MGHDK, CDR2 SYGVNS. Between the trimmed V and J ends, which lost 6 bases and 3 bases, there was a span of 14 bases. CDR3 amino acids: CASRIDGGDYGYTF. In DNA form, the CDR3 reads TGTGCCAGCAGAATTGATGGGGGCGACTATGGCTACACCTTC.

The sample holds a few counts of this clonotype. Since a much larger clone is just one base distant, this may be a read error. The gene calls are TRBV28 and TRBJ2-3; D unresolved. Germline V gene sequence: CDR1 MDHEN, CDR2 SYDVKM. V was trimmed by 6 bases and J by 10 bases, leaving 14 bases between them. This CDR3 region has 12 residues. For the CDR3, the DNA is TGTGCCAGCAGGTTTGGGTTGGGTGCGCAGTATTTT. Translating it yields CASRFGLGAQYF.

CDR3: CATKDRGNYNEQYF. DNA for the CDR3: TGTGCCACCAAGGACAGGGGGAACTACAATGAGCAGTACTTC. The rearrangement uses TRBV28 and TRBJ2-7; 10 nucleotides align to TRBD1. Per the germline V gene, CDR1 is MDHEN and CDR2 is SYDVKM. This CDR3 region has 14 residues. The V and J ends lost 10 bases and 7 bases, in that order; junction bases with no gene match: 13.

This clonotype has a handful of counts. The V gene is TRBV20-1, the J gene TRBJ2-1; the match to TRBD2 covers 7 bases. Germline CDR1 reads DFQATT; CDR2 reads SNEGSKA (reference sequence). The CDR3 is made up of 14 amino acids. The junction had 11 bases not matched to a gene; V was cut back by 5 bases and J by 7 bases. The CDR3 DNA reads as TGCAGTGCTCCCGGAGCTAGCGGAAGGAATGAGCAGTTCTTC. Translated, it gives CSAPGASGRNEQFF.

This clonotype was found a few times. The CDR3 sequence is CASTLRLSADEQYF. The CDR3 DNA reads as TGTGCCAGCACCCTGCGGTTGTCTGCTGACGAGCAGTACTTC. This rearrangement joins TRBV11-2 to TRBJ2-5, with D unresolved. The J call is in doubt because the DNA end fits TRBJ2-7 better. CDR1 and CDR2 (germline): SGHAT, FQNNGV. This CDR3 contains 14 residues.

This chain connects TRBV12-3 or TRBV12-4 to TRBJ2-4; weak D call: TRBD1 (5 bases). The CDR3 has 14 residues. V lost 6 bases to trimming and J lost 4 bases, with 13 bases between them. CDR3 loop: CASRPIGEKNIQYF. In nucleotides, the CDR3 is TGTGCCAGCAGACCCATAGGGGAAAAAAACATTCAGTACTTC.

CDR3 nucleotide sequence: TGTGCCAGCAGTCCCACTACTAACGTACGCAATGAGCAGTTCTTC. Translation gives CASSPTTNVRNEQFF. The chain carries TRBV28 and TRBJ2-1, with D unclear. This CDR3 has 15 residues. The V end lost 5 bases, the J end lost 6 bases, and 17 bases lay between the germline ends. The germline V gene encodes CDR1 MDHEN and CDR2 SYDVKM.

This clonotype was picked up a small number of times. The chain links TRBV28 to TRBJ2-5; 7 bases are a match to TRBD1. Germline V gene sequence: CDR1 MDHEN, CDR2 SYDVKM. Unmatched junction bases numbered 6, after V lost 5 bases and J lost 0 bases. The CDR3 loop spans 15 amino acids. CDR3 DNA sequence: TGTGCCAGCAGTACCCTCACAGGGGACCAAGAGACCCAGTACTTC. Translated: CASSTLTGDQETQYF.

The chain carries TRBV7-2 and TRBJ2-1; no reliable D call. Germline lookup yields CDR1 SGHTA and CDR2 FQGNSA. The CDR3 has 15 residues. V lost 0 bases and J lost 3, with 9 bases in between. The CDR3 DNA reads TGTGCCAGCAGCTTAGCTGAAGGCAGCTACAATGAGCAGTTCTTC. As protein: CASSLAEGSYNEQFF.

V gene TRBV29-1 combines with J gene TRBJ2-7, with D perhaps matching TRBD1 (7 bases). V gave up 4 bases and J gave up 1 base, with 14 bases separating them. This CDR3 region has 14 residues. The germline V gene has CDR1 SQVTM and CDR2 ANQGSEA. CDR3 nucleotides: TGCAGCGTTGGACAGGGACTCTGGTCCTACGAGCAGTACTTC. Encoded protein: CSVGQGLWSYEQYF.

This rearrangement joins TRBV20-1 to TRBJ1-4; D is uncertain. Germline CDR1 is DFQATT and CDR2 is SNEGSKA (reference sequence). Trimming removed 1 base from V and 5 bases from J, with 17 bases in between. CDR3 size: 16 residues. The CDR3 DNA sequence: TGCAGTGCTAGAGCTCTTTTGGGAGCCCGCAATGAAAAACTGTTTTTT. This encodes CSARALLGARNEKLFF.